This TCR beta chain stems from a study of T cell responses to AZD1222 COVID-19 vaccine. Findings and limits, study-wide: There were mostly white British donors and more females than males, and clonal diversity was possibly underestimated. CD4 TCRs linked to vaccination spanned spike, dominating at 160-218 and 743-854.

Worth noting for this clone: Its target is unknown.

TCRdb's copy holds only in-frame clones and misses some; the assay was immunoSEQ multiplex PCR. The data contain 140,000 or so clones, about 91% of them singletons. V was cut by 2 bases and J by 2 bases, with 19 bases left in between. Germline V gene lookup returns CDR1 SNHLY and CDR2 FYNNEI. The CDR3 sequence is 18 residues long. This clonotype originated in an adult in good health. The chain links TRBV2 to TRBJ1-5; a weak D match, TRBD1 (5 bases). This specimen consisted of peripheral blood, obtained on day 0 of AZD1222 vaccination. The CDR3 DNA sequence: TGTGCCAGCAGTGAATCCGGCGGGGGATGGAGTGGCAATCAGCCCCAGCATTTT. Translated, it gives CASSESGGGWSGNQPQHF.